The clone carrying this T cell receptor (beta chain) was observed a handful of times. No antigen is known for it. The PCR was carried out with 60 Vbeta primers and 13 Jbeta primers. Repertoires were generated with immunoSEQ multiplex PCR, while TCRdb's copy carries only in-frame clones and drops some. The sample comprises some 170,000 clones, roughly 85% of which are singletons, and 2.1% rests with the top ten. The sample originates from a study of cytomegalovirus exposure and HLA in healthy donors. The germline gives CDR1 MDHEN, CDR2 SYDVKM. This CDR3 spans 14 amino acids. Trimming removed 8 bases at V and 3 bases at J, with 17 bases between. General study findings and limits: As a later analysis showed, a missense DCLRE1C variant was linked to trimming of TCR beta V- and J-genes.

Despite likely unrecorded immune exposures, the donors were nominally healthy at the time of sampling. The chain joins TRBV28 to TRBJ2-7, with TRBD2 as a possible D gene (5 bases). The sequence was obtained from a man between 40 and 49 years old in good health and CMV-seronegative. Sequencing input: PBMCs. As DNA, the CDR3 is TGTGCCAGCGGCCCTCCGGGGTCCTTCTACGAGCAGTACTTC. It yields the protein CASGPPGSFYEQYF. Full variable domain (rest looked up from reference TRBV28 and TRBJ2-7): DVKVTQSSRYLVKRTGEKVFLECVQDMDHENMFWYRQDPGLGLRLIYFSYDVKMKEKGDIPEGYSVSREKKERFSLILESASTNQTSMYLCASGPPGSFYEQYFGPGTRLTVT.